This TCR beta chain emerged from a study of blood T cells in healthy people across ages. Trimming shortened V by 7 bases and J by 3 bases, and 9 bases separated the two germline ends. The CDR3 runs to 13 residues. Germline values: CDR1 SNHLY, CDR2 FYNNEI. The second PCR ran about 6 to 12 cycles with a sample-barcoded 5' primer and J-beta primers. TCRdb passed the 5' RACE reads through MiXCR, listing each CDR3 protein once. The data contain some 760,000 distinct CDR3 sequences, around a quarter of them singletons. This same sample was also part of a study on T cells of mothers and their children.

The V gene is TRBV2, the J gene TRBJ1-4, with a weak D call TRBD1 (5 bases). The sample comprised blood. This receptor was obtained from a boy between 5 and 17 years old in good health. CDR3 region: CASMRGSNEKLFF. CDR3 in DNA: TGTGCCAGCATGAGGGGTTCTAATGAAAAACTGTTTTTT.